Sequencing of this T cell receptor (beta chain) was carried out in a study of T cell responses to AZD1222 COVID-19 vaccine. Overall study findings and caveats: Close to half of all spike-specific TCRs reportedly target regions of the variants that are unmutated. Regions 160-218 and 743-854 dominated among vaccine-associated CD4 TCRs spanning spike.

Unmatched junction bases numbered 11, after V lost 2 bases and J lost 5 bases. The CDR3 contains 16 residues. Germline CDR1 is MNHNY and CDR2 is SVGAGI (reference sequence). Some clones are missing from TCRdb's copy, which holds only in-frame ones; the method was immunoSEQ multiplex PCR. Here the sample spans 65,000 to 80,000 clones, 83% being singletons. Second-dose schedules of about 4 or about 12 weeks were combined. As to this clone: Its antigen is currently unknown.

The clonotype originates from an adult who received the AZD1222 COVID-19 vaccine. The chain uses TRBV6-6 and TRBJ2-7; 8 nucleotides align to TRBD1. This specimen consisted of peripheral blood, obtained 28 days after the second AZD1222 dose. Written as DNA, the CDR3 is TGTGCCAGCAGTTACGATCGCGTCAGGGGGCTGGACGAGCAGTACTTC. Translation gives CASSYDRVRGLDEQYF.